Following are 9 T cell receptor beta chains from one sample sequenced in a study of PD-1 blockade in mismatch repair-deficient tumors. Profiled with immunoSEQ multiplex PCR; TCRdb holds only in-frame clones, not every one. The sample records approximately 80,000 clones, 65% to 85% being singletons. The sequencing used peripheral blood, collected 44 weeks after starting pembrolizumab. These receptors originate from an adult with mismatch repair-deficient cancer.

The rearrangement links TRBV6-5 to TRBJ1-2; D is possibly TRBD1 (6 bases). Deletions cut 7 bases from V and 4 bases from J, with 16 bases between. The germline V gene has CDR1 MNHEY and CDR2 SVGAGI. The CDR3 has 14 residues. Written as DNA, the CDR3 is TGTGCCAGCAAGATAGACAGGCAACTCTATGGCTACACCTTC. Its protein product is CASKIDRQLYGYTF.

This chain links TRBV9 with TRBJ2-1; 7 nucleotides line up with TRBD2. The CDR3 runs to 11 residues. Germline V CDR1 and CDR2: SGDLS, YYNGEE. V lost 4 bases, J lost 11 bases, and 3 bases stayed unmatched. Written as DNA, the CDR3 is TGTGCCAGCAGCTTTAGCGGGCAGCAGTTCTTC. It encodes CASSFSGQQFF.

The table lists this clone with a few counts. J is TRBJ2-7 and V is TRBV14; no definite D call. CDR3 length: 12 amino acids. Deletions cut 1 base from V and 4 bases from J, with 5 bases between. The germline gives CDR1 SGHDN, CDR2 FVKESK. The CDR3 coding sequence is TGTGCCAGCAGCCAAGGCTGGTACGAGCAGTACTTC. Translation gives CASSQGWYEQYF.

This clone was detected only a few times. The chain's CDR3 is CASSSGTPNYGYTF. The CDR3 DNA sequence: TGCGCCAGCAGCTCGGGGACACCCAACTATGGCTACACCTTC. The J gene is TRBJ1-2, the V gene TRBV5-1; TRBD1 is a possible D gene (6 bases). CDR1 is SGHRS and CDR2 is YFSETQ in the germline V gene. The CDR3 loop spans 14 amino acids. Trimming cost V 3 bases and J 2 bases, with 11 bases left between them. The variable domain in full, completed from reference TRBV5-1 and TRBJ1-2, reads KAGVTQTPRYLIKTRGQQVTLSCSPISGHRSVSWYQQTPGQGLQFLFEYFSETQRNKGNFPGRFSGRQFSNSRSEMNVSTLELGDSALYLCASSSGTPNYGYTFGSGTRLTVV.

The CDR3 sequence is CASSVARQGNQETQYF. In nucleotides, the CDR3 is TGTGCCAGCAGCGTAGCGAGACAGGGGAACCAAGAGACCCAGTACTTC. The rearrangement links TRBV9 to TRBJ2-5; 8 nucleotides align to TRBD1. The germline gives CDR1 SGDLS, CDR2 YYNGEE. Trimming at V came to 0 bases and at J to 0 bases, leaving 4 bases not matched to a gene. CDR3 length: 16 residues.

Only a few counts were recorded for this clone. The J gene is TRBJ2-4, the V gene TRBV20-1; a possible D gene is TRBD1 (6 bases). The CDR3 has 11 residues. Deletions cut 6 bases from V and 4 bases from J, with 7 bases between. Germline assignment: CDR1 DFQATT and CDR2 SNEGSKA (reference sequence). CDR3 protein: CSAGQKNIQYF. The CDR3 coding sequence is TGCAGTGCCGGACAGAAAAACATTCAGTACTTC.

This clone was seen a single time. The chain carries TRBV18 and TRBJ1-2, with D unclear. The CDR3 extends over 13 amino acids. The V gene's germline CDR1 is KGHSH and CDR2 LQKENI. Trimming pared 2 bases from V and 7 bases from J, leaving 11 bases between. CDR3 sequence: CASSPRMKVGYTF. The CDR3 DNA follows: TGTGCCAGCTCACCAAGAATGAAGGTTGGCTACACCTTC.

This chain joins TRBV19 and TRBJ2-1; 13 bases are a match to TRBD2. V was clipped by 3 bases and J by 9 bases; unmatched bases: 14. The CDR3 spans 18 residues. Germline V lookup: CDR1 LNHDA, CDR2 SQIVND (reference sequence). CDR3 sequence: CASSIALIGTSGTGEQFF. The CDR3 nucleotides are TGTGCCAGTAGTATCGCCTTAATCGGGACTAGCGGGACTGGTGAGCAGTTCTTC.

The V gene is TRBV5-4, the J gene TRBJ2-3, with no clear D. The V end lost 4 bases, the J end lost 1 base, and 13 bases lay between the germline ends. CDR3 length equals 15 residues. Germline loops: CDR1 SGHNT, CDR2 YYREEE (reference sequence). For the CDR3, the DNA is TGTGCCAGCAGCCGCTCCGGCCCTGGCACAGATACGCAGTATTTT. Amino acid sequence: CASSRSGPGTDTQYF.